The source of this T cell receptor beta chain is a study of cytotoxic CD8 clonotypes in ibrutinib-treated CLL. Study details: IGHV unmutated fewer than 18; relapsed/refractory 11; treatment-naive some 16. Among patients, 24 responded partially and 2 completely; roughly 15 then stayed remitted and some twelve progressed after median about 68 months.

From germline, CDR1 is SGDLS and CDR2 YYNGEE. There are 13 residues in the CDR3. V was pared by 0 bases and J by 3 bases, with 7 bases between. The assay was immunoSEQ multiplex PCR, and TCRdb's table has in-frame clones only and misses some. The sample records about 76,000 clones, around 78% being singletons. The study, taken as a whole, reports: Sampling times (in sustained-remission versus progressing patients) were not the same. Clonality showed a rise at ibrutinib response that reversed toward baseline at progression.

Remarks on this clone: What it binds is unknown.

The starting material was PBMCs, obtained after 24 months of ibrutinib treatment. The chain recombines TRBV9 with TRBJ2-7, with a possible D match to TRBD1 (6 bases). This receptor was taken from a human donor with chronic lymphocytic leukemia. The CDR3 DNA follows: TGTGCCAGCAGCGTAGAGGGGGACTACGAGCAGTACTTC. Amino acid sequence: CASSVEGDYEQYF.